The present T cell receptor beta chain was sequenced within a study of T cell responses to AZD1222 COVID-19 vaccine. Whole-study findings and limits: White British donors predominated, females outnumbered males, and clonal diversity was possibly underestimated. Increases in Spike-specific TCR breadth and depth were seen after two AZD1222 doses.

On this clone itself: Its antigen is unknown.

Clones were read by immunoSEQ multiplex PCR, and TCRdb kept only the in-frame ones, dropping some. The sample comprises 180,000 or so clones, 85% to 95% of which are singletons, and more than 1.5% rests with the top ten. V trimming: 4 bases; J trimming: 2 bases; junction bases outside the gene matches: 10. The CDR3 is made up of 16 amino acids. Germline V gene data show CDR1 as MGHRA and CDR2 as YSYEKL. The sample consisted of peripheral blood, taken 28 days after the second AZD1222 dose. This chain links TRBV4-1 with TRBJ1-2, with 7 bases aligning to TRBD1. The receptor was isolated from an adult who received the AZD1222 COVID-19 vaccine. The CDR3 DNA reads TGCGCCAGCAGCCGAGACCGGGACAGCCAAAACTATGGCTACACCTTC. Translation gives CASSRDRDSQNYGYTF.